A selection of T cell receptor beta chains follows, all from one sample in a study of tumor-infiltrating lymphocytes in primary liver carcinoma. TCRdb recomputed calls from the multiplex PCR reads with MiXCR, one row per CDR3 protein. Here the sample spans approximately 99,000 distinct CDR3 sequences, around two thirds being singletons. Sequences were obtained from liver tumor tissue from sampling region 5. The receptors were gathered from a woman in her sixties or seventies with primary liver carcinoma and hepatitis B virus infection. Each CDR3 is given with its conserved first and last residue.

TRBV12-3/TRBV12-4	TRBJ2-1	16	CAGSSSGQGMVREQFF
TRBV28	TRBJ1-5	17	CASSLRGRHYSNQPQHF
TRBV11-2	TRBJ2-7	14	CASSRVTDPYKQYF
TRBV4-1	TRBJ2-5	18	CASAPAGRNRGPRETQYF
TRBV29-1	TRBJ1-2	14	CSVGTYEGSYGNTF
TRBV11-2	TRBJ2-1	13	CASCSFGGNEQFF
TRBV7-9	TRBJ2-1	14	CASSLGLSHNEQFF
TRBV6-1	TRBJ2-7	14	CVSSGSFEGYEQYF
TRBV6-6	TRBJ1-3	16	CASSYSMGSVRSAIYF
TRBV12-3/TRBV12-4	TRBJ2-3	15	CASRRVSGIIDTQYF
TRBV11-2	TRBJ2-7	14	CASSRAEGLGEQYF
TRBV11-2	TRBJ1-5	13	CASSLEPVASQQF
TRBV12-3/TRBV12-4	TRBJ2-1	15	CDNTLGLAGLNEQFF
TRBV30	TRBJ2-7	13	CAWRSGPSYEQYF
TRBV6-1	TRBJ2-7	15	CANSEVASGNYEQYF
TRBV12-3/TRBV12-4	TRBJ2-3	16	CASSAGTSGREDTQYF
TRBV6-1	TRBJ2-2	14	CASGDGRATGELFF
TRBV9	TRBJ2-3	16	CASSQQDERFTDTQYF
TRBV6-5	TRBJ2-7	14	CARRLPGPGYEQYF
TRBV11-3	TRBJ2-1	17	CASRSRGARTMGDEQFF
TRBV5-4	TRBJ2-1	16	CASSPGPGSSYNEQFF
TRBV7-9	TRBJ1-6	13	CVNSWGRDSPLHF
TRBV5-5	TRBJ1-1	15	CASSPRTGDDTEAFF
TRBV28	TRBJ1-5	14	CASTPGSRGHSQHF
TRBV29-1	TRBJ2-5	15	CSVGYGGQGLETQYF
TRBV29-1	TRBJ1-3	14	CSVGPTVSGNSIYF
TRBV11-2	TRBJ2-5	14	CVSSFSGRKEAQYF
TRBV10-2	TRBJ2-7	14	CASCRLASTYEQYF
TRBV2	TRBJ2-5	14	CASSGGGGQETHYF
TRBV11-3	TRBJ2-5	14	CASNLGGSQEIQYF
TRBV4-1	TRBJ2-2	17	CVGSQVDMGFPTGELFF
TRBV11-1	TRBJ1-1	14	CASSQGQKNTEAFF
TRBV4-2	TRBJ1-1	14	CASSPGQLNTEAFF
TRBV11-3	TRBJ1-1	14	CGNSQGLQNTEAFF
TRBV4-1	TRBJ2-1	17	CASNLGVGLAGVDEQLF
TRBV2	TRBJ2-2	13	CASRMDPTGELFF
TRBV6-1	TRBJ1-6	12	CASSELYSPLHF
TRBV5-1	TRBJ2-1	17	CVSSVGSLARAGNEQFF
TRBV6-6	TRBJ1-5	13	CSSRGRGNQPQHF
TRBV5-1	TRBJ2-5	15	CASSLTQDHQETQYF
TRBV28	TRBJ2-7	16	CASSLHGGRVLHEQYF
TRBV12-3/TRBV12-4	TRBJ1-5	14	CASSSGQGNRPQHF
TRBV2	TRBJ2-2	13	CASRGVVTGELFF
TRBV2	TRBJ2-5	14	CASRADPFGETQNF
TRBV11-2	TRBJ1-1	15	CASSPGQLLNTEASF
TRBV28	TRBJ2-5	14	CASSLWGEGKTQYF
TRBV10-3	TRBJ1-2	16	CAISEYKLKGNYGYTF
TRBV11-3	TRBJ2-1	15	CTSNLTAAARGEQFF